Sequencing of this TCR beta chain was carried out in a study of regulatory T cells in long-lasting Graves disease. Study observations and caveats: There was favoring of TRBV28, TRBJ1-2 and TRBJ2-5 in persistent disease.

Time point in this sample: newly diagnosed GD, antithyroid drugs for less than 3 months. After RNA was extracted from PBMCs, the TCR library was made from it. Diagnosis followed American Thyroid Association guidelines for Graves' disease. There are many counts of this clonotype. The antigen is unknown. According to the study, TCR beta libraries were built with iRepertoire HTBI primers and CDR3-region Arm-PCR. From the multiplex PCR reads, TCRdb called clonotypes with MiXCR, one entry per CDR3 protein. The table has hundreds of thousands of distinct CDR3 sequences, about 15% seen once. With 2 bases removed from V and 5 bases from J, the gap between germline ends came to 8 bases. The CDR3 runs to 12 residues. CDR1 is DFQATT, CDR2 SNEGSKA, per germline (reference sequence). This sample also appeared in a second study, on T cells in Graves' hyperthyroidism and ophthalmopathy.

The starting material was peripheral blood mononuclear cells (PBMCs), obtained at new diagnosis, from a patient treated with antithyroid drugs. The chain recombines TRBV20-1 with TRBJ2-3; TRBD2 might be the D (5 bases). The sequence came from a woman aged 25 to 39 with Graves disease. CDR3 residues: CSARRGQDTQYF. CDR3 nucleotide sequence: TGCAGTGCTAGACGAGGGCAAGATACGCAGTATTTT.